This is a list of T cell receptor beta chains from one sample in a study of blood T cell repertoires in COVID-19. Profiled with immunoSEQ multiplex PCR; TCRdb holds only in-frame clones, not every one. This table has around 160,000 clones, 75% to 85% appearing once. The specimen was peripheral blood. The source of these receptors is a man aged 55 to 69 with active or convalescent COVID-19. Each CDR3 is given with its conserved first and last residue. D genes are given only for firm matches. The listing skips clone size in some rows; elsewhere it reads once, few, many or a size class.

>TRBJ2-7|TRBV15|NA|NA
TGTGCCACCAGCAGAGATGCGGCGGGTTTCCACTTC
CATSRDAAGFHF
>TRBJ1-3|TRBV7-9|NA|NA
TGTGCCAGCAGCTTAGAACAGAACACCATATATTTT
CASSLEQNTIYF
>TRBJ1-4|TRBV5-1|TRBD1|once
TGCGCCAGCAGCGCGACAGGGGGTGATAATGAAAAACTGTTTTTT
CASSATGGDNEKLFF
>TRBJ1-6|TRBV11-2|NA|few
TGTGCCAGCAGTAGGAGCCGGGGTTCACCCCTCCACTTT
CASSRSRGSPLHF
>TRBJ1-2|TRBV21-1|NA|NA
TGTGCCAGCAGCAAAAGCGGGCAGGGGGCTGGTATGAGAGGCTACACCTTC
CASSKSGQGAGMRGYTF
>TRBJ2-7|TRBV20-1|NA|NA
TGCAGTGCGAGTGACCTCTTCTATCCTTACGAGCAGTACTTC
CSASDLFYPYEQYF
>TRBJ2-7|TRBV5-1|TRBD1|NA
TGCGCCAGCAGCTTGGGTCGGGGACAGGGTGCCGAGCAGTACTTC
CASSLGRGQGAEQYF
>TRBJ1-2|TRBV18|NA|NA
TGTGCCAGCTCACCCGGACACTCTAACTATGGCTACACCTTC
CASSPGHSNYGYTF
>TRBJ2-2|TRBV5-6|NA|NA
TGTGCCAGCAGGTGGAGCGGGTACGGCACCGGGGAGCTGTTTTTT
CASRWSGYGTGELFF
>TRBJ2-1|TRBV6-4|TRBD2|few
TGTGCCAGCTCCCCCGGGGCGGGAGGGCGTGAGCAGTTCTTC
CASSPGAGGREQFF
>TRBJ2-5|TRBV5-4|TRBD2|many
TGTGCCAGCAGCTTGGGGGGGGGAGAGACCCAGTACTTC
CASSLGGGETQYF
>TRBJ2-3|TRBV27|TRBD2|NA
TGTGCCAGCAGTCCACCAGCGGGAAAGTTAGGAGATACGCAGTATTTT
CASSPPAGKLGDTQYF
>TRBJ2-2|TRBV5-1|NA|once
TGCGCCAGCAGCACAGGGAACACCGGGGAGCTGTTTTTT
CASSTGNTGELFF
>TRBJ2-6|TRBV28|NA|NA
TGTGCCAGCGGCAGGGATTCTGGGGCCAACGTCCTGACTTTC
CASGRDSGANVLTF
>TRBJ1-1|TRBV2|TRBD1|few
TGTGCCAGCAGCCTGAAGACAGGGATTAACACTGAAGCTTTCTTT
CASSLKTGINTEAFF
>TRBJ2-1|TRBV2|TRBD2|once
TGTGCCAGCAGTGAAAGTAGAGCGGGAGGGCCCTACAATGAGCAGTTCTTC
CASSESRAGGPYNEQFF
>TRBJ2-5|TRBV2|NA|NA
TGTGCCAGCGGGGCGAACCAAGAGACCCAGTACTTC
CASGANQETQYF
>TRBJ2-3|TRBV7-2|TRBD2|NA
TGTGCCAGCAGCCCGCGAACTAGCGGTACAAGCACAGATACGCAGTATTTT
CASSPRTSGTSTDTQYF
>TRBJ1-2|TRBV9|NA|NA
TGTGCCAGCAGCGTAGGTGCCGGGGGGCGGTCGGGTGGCTACACCTTC
CASSVGAGGRSGGYTF
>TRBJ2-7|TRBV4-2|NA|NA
TGTGCCAGCAGCCCTTACTTCCGTAGGGGGTACGAGCAGTACTTC
CASSPYFRRGYEQYF
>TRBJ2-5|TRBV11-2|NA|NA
TGTGCCAGCAGCGCGACGCTTGGGGCCGAGACCCAGTACTTC
CASSATLGAETQYF
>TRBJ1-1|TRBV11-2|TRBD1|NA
TGTGCCAGCAGCCCCCGGACAGGGGGCACTGAAGCTTTCTTT
CASSPRTGGTEAFF
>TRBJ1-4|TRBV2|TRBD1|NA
TGTGCCAGCAGTTTGGGACAGGAGAATGAAAAACTGTTTTTT
CASSLGQENEKLFF
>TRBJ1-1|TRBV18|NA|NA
TGTGCCAGCTCACCCTTTTTCGGGGGGGCCGTGGACACTGAAGCTTTCTTT
CASSPFFGGAVDTEAFF
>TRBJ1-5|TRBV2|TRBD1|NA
TGTGCCAGCAGCGGACAGGGGAATCAGCCCCAGCATTTT
CASSGQGNQPQHF
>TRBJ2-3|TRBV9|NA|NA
TGTGCCAGCAGCGTAGCGCCCCCGGGGTCAGATACGCAGTATTTT
CASSVAPPGSDTQYF
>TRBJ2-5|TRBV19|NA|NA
TGTGCCAGTAGAGGCGGGAACCAAGAGACCCAGTACTTC
CASRGGNQETQYF
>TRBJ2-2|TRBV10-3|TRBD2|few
TGTGCCATCAGTGTAGGGACTAGCGGGAGGTCTACCGGGGAGCTGTTTTTT
CAISVGTSGRSTGELFF
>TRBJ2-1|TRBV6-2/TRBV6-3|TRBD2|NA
TGTGCCAGCAGTTCGGGGGTCGGGACTAGCCCCTACAATGAGCAGTTCTTC
CASSSGVGTSPYNEQFF
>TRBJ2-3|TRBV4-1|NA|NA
TGCGCCAGCAGCCAAGATTTGAGCGCAGATACGCAGTATTTT
CASSQDLSADTQYF
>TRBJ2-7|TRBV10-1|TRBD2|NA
TGCGCCACCTATACAGCGGGGTGCTCCTACGAGCAGTACTTC
CATYTAGCSYEQYF
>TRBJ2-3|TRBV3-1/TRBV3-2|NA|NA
TGTGCCAGCAACTCCCCCAAGGTTAGCCCAAGAGGTGATACGCAGTATTTT
CASNSPKVSPRGDTQYF
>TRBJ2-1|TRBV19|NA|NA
TGTGCCAGTAGTATAGGAGGGACTCTAGAGCAGTTCTTC
CASSIGGTLEQFF
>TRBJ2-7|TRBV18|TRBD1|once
TGTGCCAGCTCACCTGAGGACAGGTTCTCCTACGAGCAGTACTTC
CASSPEDRFSYEQYF
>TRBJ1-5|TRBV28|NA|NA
TGTGCCAGCAGCTGGGAGGATCAGCCCCAGCATTTT
CASSWEDQPQHF
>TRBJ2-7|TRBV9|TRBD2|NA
TGTGCCAGCAGCGTAGTTGGGTCCAGCGGGATGTCATACGAGCAGTACTTC
CASSVVGSSGMSYEQYF
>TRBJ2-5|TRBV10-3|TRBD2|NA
TGTGCCATCAGTGGGGCTAGCGGGTTTCAAGAGACCCAGTACTTC
CAISGASGFQETQYF
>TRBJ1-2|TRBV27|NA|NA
TGTGCCAGTAGCTTTCGAGGGACTTCTGGCTACACCTTC
CASSFRGTSGYTF
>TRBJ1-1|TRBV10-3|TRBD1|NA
TGTGCCACCGGGGGTTCAGGGGGCACTGAAGCTTTCTTT
CATGGSGGTEAFF